This TCR beta chain was profiled in a study of cytomegalovirus exposure and HLA in healthy donors. Overall study context: In terms of ancestry, the Caucasian-associated cluster contained about four fifths of the roughly 360 genotyped donors. Study results and caveats: The sole available immune exposure information was CMV serostatus. Equally common other TCR beta chains were less clonally expanded than HLA-associated ones, a later analysis found.

The PCR made use of 60 Vbeta and 13 Jbeta primers. In the original workflow: A later analysis counted 80 million or so unique TCR beta chains, around 10 million shared. Repertoires were generated with immunoSEQ multiplex PCR, while TCRdb's copy carries only in-frame clones and drops some. That table gives V, J and clone size, and the DNA gave D and trimming. The sample carries roughly 170,000 clones, 65% to 90% recorded once. Points on this clone: Its antigen is as yet unknown.

Germline V lookup: CDR1 MDHEN, CDR2 SYDVKM. CDR3 size: 13 residues. The chain uses TRBV28 and TRBJ2-2, with unresolved D. This sequence was found in a girl under 10 years old in good health and CMV-seropositive. The specimen sequenced was PBMCs. The CDR3 sequence: CAITETNTGELFF. The CDR3 DNA sequence: TGTGCGATCACAGAGACGAACACCGGGGAGCTGTTTTTT. Combining the CDR3 with reference TRBV28 and TRBJ2-2 gives the whole variable domain DVKVTQSSRYLVKRTGEKVFLECVQDMDHENMFWYRQDPGLGLRLIYFSYDVKMKEKGDIPEGYSVSREKKERFSLILESASTNQTSMYLCAITETNTGELFFGEGSRLTVL.